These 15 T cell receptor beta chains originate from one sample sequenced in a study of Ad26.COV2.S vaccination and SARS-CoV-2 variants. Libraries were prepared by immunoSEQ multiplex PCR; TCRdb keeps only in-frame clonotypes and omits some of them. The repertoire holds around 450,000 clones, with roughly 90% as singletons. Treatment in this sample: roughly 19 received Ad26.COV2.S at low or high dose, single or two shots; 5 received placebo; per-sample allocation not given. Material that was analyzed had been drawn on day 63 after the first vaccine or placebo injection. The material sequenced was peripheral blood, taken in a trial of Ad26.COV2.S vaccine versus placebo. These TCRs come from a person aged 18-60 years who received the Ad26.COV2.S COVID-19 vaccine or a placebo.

CDR3 in amino acids: CASSLARTGGNYEQYF. Written as DNA, the CDR3 is TGTGCCAGCAGCTTGGCTCGGACAGGGGGCAACTACGAGCAGTACTTC. The rearrangement links TRBV5-6 to TRBJ2-7, with 11 bases lining up with TRBD1. Germline values: CDR1 SGHDT, CDR2 YYEEEE. There are 16 residues in the CDR3. V lost 0 bases, J lost 3 bases, and 5 bases stayed unmatched.

CDR3 in amino acids: CASGTETFNEQFF. CDR3 DNA sequence: TGTGCCAGCGGGACTGAGACCTTCAATGAGCAGTTCTTC. V usage is TRBV7-8 and J usage is TRBJ2-1, with D perhaps TRBD2 (6 bases). V shed 8 bases and J shed 6 bases, with 14 bases lying between them. Germline V gene data show CDR1 as SGHVS and CDR2 as FQNEAQ. This CDR3 is 13 amino acids long.

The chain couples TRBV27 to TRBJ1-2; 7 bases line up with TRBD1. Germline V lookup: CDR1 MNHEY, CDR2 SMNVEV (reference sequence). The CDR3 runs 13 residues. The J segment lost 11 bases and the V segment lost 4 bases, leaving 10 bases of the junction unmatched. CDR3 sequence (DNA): TGTGCCAGCAGTTGGCCAGGGGGATTGGGTTACACCTTC. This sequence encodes CASSWPGGLGYTF.

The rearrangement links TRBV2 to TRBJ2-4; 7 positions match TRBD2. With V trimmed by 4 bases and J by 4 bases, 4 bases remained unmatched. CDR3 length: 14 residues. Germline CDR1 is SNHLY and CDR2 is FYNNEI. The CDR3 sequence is CASSGGGLKNIQYF. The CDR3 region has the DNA TGTGCCAGCAGTGGGGGAGGGCTTAAAAACATTCAGTACTTC. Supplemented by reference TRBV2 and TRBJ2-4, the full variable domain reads EPEVTQTPSHQVTQMGQEVILRCVPISNHLYFYWYRQILGQKVEFLVSFYNNEISEKSEIFDDQFSVERPDGSNFTLKIRSTKLEDSAMYFCASSGGGLKNIQYFGAGTRLSVL.

CDR3 DNA sequence: TGTGCCAGTAGTTTTAGGGGCCAGTCCGATGGCTACACCTTC. Amino acid sequence: CASSFRGQSDGYTF. The J gene is TRBJ1-2, the V gene TRBV19; tentatively, D is TRBD1 (5 bases). Deletions cut 5 bases from V and 6 bases from J, with 16 bases between. Germline assignment: CDR1 LNHDA and CDR2 SQIVND (reference sequence). The CDR3 has 14 residues.

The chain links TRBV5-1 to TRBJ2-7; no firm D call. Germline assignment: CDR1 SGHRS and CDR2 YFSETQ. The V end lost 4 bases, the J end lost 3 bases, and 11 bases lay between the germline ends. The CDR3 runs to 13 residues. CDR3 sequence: CASSHDLNYEQYF. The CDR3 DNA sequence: TGCGCCAGCAGCCATGACCTCAACTACGAGCAGTACTTC.

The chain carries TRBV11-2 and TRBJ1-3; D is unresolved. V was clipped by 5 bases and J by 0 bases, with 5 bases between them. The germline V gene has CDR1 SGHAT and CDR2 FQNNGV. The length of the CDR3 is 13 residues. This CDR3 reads CASSLSSGNTIYF. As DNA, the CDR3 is TGTGCCAGCAGCCTGTCCTCTGGAAACACCATATATTTT.

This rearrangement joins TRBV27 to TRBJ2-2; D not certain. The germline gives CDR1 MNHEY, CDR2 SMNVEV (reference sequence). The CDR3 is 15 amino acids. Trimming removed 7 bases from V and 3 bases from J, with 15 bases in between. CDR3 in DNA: TGTGCCAGCAAATCCCTCGACTCGTACACCGGGGAGCTGTTTTTT. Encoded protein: CASKSLDSYTGELFF.

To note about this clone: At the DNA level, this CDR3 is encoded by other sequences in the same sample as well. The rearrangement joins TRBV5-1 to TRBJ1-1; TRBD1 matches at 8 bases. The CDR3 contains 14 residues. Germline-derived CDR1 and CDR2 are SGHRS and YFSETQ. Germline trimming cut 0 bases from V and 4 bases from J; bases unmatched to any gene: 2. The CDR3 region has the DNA TGCGCCAGCAGCTTGGGACAGGGGCTCACTGAAGCTTTCTTT. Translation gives CASSLGQGLTEAFF.

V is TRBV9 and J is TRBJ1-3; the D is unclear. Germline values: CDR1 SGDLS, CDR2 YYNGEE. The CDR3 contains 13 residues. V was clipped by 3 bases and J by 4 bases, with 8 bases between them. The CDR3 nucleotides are TGTGCCAGCAGCGGTGCCTTCGGAAACACCATATATTTT. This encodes CASSGAFGNTIYF. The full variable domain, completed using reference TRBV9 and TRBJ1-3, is DSGVTQTPKHLITATGQRVTLRCSPRSGDLSVYWYQQSLDQGLQFLIQYYNGEERAKGNILERFSAQQFPDLHSELNLSSLELGDSALYFCASSGAFGNTIYFGEGSWLTVV.

The chain's CDR3 is CASITQQYF. In DNA form, the CDR3 reads TGCGCCAGCATCACGCAGCAGTACTTC. The chain is built from TRBV10-1 and TRBJ2-7; D gene uncertain. Germline CDR1 WNHNN, CDR2 SYGVQD (reference sequence). V was cut by 7 bases and J by 8 bases, with 6 bases left in between. The CDR3 loop spans 9 amino acids.

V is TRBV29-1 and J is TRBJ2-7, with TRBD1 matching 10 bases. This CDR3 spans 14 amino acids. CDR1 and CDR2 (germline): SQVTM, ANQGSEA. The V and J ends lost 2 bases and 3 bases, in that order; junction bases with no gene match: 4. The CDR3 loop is CSVESDRGVYEQYF. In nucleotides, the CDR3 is TGCAGCGTTGAATCGGACAGGGGGGTCTACGAGCAGTACTTC.

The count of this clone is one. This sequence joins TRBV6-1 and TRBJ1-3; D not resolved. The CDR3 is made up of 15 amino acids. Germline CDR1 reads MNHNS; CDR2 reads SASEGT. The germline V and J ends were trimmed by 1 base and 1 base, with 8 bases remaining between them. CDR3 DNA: TGTGCCAGCAGTGAAGATCGGGGATCTGGAAACACCATATATTTT. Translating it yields CASSEDRGSGNTIYF.

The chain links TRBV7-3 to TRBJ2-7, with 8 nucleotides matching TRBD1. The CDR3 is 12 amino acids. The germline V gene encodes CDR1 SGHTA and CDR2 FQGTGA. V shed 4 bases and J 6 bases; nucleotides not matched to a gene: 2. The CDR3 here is CASSSTGGEQYF. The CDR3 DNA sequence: TGTGCCAGCAGCTCAACAGGGGGCGAGCAGTACTTC. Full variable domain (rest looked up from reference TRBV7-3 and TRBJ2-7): GAGVSQTPSNKVTEKGKYVELRCDPISGHTALYWYRQSLGQGPEFLIYFQGTGAADDSGLPNDRFFAVRPEGSVSTLKIQRTERGDSAVYLCASSSTGGEQYFGPGTRLTVT.

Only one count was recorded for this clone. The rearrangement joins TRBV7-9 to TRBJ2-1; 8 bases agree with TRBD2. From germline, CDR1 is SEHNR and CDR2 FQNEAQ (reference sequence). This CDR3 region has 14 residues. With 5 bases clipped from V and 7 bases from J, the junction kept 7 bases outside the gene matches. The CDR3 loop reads CASSAGLVKNEQFF. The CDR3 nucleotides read TGTGCCAGCAGCGCGGGACTAGTGAAGAATGAGCAGTTCTTC.